This T cell receptor (beta chain) was sequenced for a study of T cell responses to AZD1222 COVID-19 vaccine. General study points: Females outnumbered males among donors, who were mostly white British; clonal diversity was possibly underestimated.

Comments on this clone: Its antigen is unknown.

Per the germline V gene, CDR1 is SQVTM and CDR2 is ANQGSEA. The V gene lost 4 bases and the J gene lost 5 bases, with 14 bases spanning the gap. The CDR3 is 13 residues long. TCRdb keeps only in-frame clones here, not all; method: immunoSEQ multiplex PCR. The top ten hold more than 2% of the sample, which has 120,000 to 150,000 clones, around 89% seen once. Specimen: peripheral blood, collected on day 0 of AZD1222 vaccination. V usage is TRBV29-1 and J usage is TRBJ1-2; D possibly corresponds to TRBD1 (5 bases). The TCR was taken from an adult in good health. The CDR3 DNA is TGCAGCGTTGTCGGTGCAGGGAGATATGGCTACACCTTC. It specifies CSVVGAGRYGYTF.